This passage covers 10 T cell receptor beta chains from one sample sequenced in a study of sequential checkpoint blockade in melanoma. Treatment described: randomized to nivolumab then ipilimumab (arm A) or the reverse (arm B). Clones were read by immunoSEQ multiplex PCR, and TCRdb kept only the in-frame ones, dropping some. This table holds around 4,500 clones, about 60% found once. Sample: CD8+ T cells sorted from blood (inferred from file names), taken from a patient given nivolumab and ipilimumab in sequence. The receptors originated from a human donor with melanoma.

The chain links TRBV2 to TRBJ2-7, with 16 bases identical to TRBD2. Losses at the gene ends were 4 bases for V and 2 bases for J; bases not matched to a gene: 14. This CDR3 is built from 20 residues. Germline V CDR1 and CDR2: SNHLY, FYNNEI. CDR3 region: CASSGNPSGTSGRAPYEQYF. In DNA form, the CDR3 reads TGTGCCAGCAGTGGGAACCCTTCCGGGACTAGCGGGAGGGCCCCCTACGAGCAGTACTTC.

The rearrangement joins TRBV2 to TRBJ2-7, with D tentatively TRBD2 (6 bases). Trimming removed 2 bases at V and 2 bases at J, with 10 bases between. The CDR3 loop spans 14 amino acids. Germline values: CDR1 SNHLY, CDR2 FYNNEI. Written as DNA, the CDR3 is TGTGCCAGCAGTGAAACGGGAGCAACCTACGAGCAGTACTTC. Residues: CASSETGATYEQYF.

This chain links TRBV19 with TRBJ2-1, with D maybe TRBD2 (6 bases). CDR3 length: 11 residues. Trimming pared 8 bases from V and 6 bases from J, leaving 8 bases between. Germline CDR1 is LNHDA and CDR2 is SQIVND (reference sequence). CDR3 sequence: CASGDFNEQFF. CDR3 sequence (DNA): TGTGCCAGTGGGGACTTCAATGAGCAGTTCTTC.

The chain links TRBV27 to TRBJ1-4, with D maybe TRBD1 (5 bases). Per the germline V gene, CDR1 is MNHEY and CDR2 is SMNVEV (reference sequence). Trimming took off 10 bases at V and 5 bases at J, with 20 bases between the two ends. CDR3 length: 15 amino acids. As DNA, the CDR3 is TGTGCCACCCAGGGAAGGGGAGGGTCAAATGAAAAACTGTTTTTT. Translated: CATQGRGGSNEKLFF.

This rearrangement joins TRBV29-1 to TRBJ2-2; D perhaps matches TRBD2 (5 bases). Germline V gene sequence: CDR1 SQVTM, CDR2 ANQGSEA. The CDR3 loop spans 13 amino acids. With 5 bases removed from V and 4 bases from J, the gap between germline ends came to 11 bases. The CDR3: CSVLLGGTGELFF. In DNA, the CDR3 is TGCAGCGTTTTACTAGGCGGCACCGGGGAGCTGTTTTTT.

The chain carries TRBV6-5 and TRBJ1-1; a possible D gene is TRBD1 (6 bases). CDR1 MNHEY and CDR2 SVGAGI come from the germline V gene. CDR3 length: 11 amino acids. V gave up 6 bases and J gave up 8 bases, with 10 bases separating them. The CDR3 region is CASSRTGEAFF. CDR3 nucleotides: TGTGCCAGCAGCCGTACAGGGGAAGCTTTCTTT.

CDR3 protein: CASSVGLAGPYEQYF. The CDR3 DNA sequence: TGTGCCAGCAGCGTGGGACTAGCGGGCCCCTACGAGCAGTACTTC. V gene TRBV7-3 combines with J gene TRBJ2-7, with 12 positions matching TRBD2. Trimming took 5 bases from V and 2 from J; bases not matched to a gene: 4. CDR3 length: 15 residues. CDR1 is SGHTA and CDR2 is FQGTGA in the germline V gene.

J is TRBJ2-4 and V is TRBV6-4; tentatively, D is TRBD1 (5 bases). Trimming shortened V by 6 bases and J by 2 bases, and 20 bases separated the two germline ends. The CDR3 covers 17 residues. The germline CDR1 and CDR2 sequences are MRHNA and SNTAGT. Here the CDR3 DNA reads TGTGCCAGCAGAGAAATCGTAGGGGCCGTGTCCAAAAACATTCAGTACTTC. Protein sequence: CASREIVGAVSKNIQYF.

This clone has only a few counts. V is TRBV4-1 and J is TRBJ2-1, with D tentatively TRBD2 (6 bases). The CDR3 totals 15 residues. Trimming cost V 0 bases and J 9 bases, with 15 bases left between them. CDR1 is MGHRA, CDR2 YSYEKL, per germline. The CDR3 sequence is CASSQDAPTSFEQFF. CDR3 in DNA: TGCGCCAGCAGCCAAGATGCCCCAACTAGCTTTGAGCAGTTCTTC.

This clone was seen a handful of times. This rearrangement joins TRBV27 to TRBJ1-2; D is possibly TRBD1 (6 bases). The CDR3 is 14 residues long. The germline gives CDR1 MNHEY, CDR2 SMNVEV (reference sequence). V lost 5 bases and J 1 base, leaving 11 bases between the germline ends. The CDR3 nucleotides are TGTGCCAGCAGTCCGGGACAACTTAACTATGGCTACACCTTC. Its protein is CASSPGQLNYGYTF.